Here is one TCR beta chain with its context. The record originates from a study of blood T cell repertoires in COVID-19. Study at large: Acute and convalescent COVID-19 samples came from the United States, Italy and Spain. PBMCs, B-cell-depleted T cells, or T cells provided the cDNA or gDNA that made up the material.

Original handling: Quantification of nucleated cells was approximated via reference gene primer amplification. TCRdb's table, derived via immunoSEQ multiplex PCR, lists solely in-frame clones and lacks some. Clone size and V and J calls were adopted from that table, with D and trimming inferred from the DNA. The sample lists 30,000 to 40,000 clones, 88% occurring once. The V gene's germline CDR1 is SGHDT and CDR2 YYEEEE. CDR3 size: 14 residues. The germline V and J ends were trimmed by 0 bases and 5 bases, with 11 bases remaining between them. The receptor was isolated from a human donor with active COVID-19. The donor label of this sample is uncertain. The chain couples TRBV5-6 to TRBJ1-2; D is undetermined. Sequenced: peripheral blood. The CDR3 spells CASSLGLDGYGYTF. CDR3 DNA: TGTGCCAGCAGCTTGGGTCTCGACGGGTATGGCTACACCTTC.